The source of this T cell receptor (beta chain) is a study of cytomegalovirus exposure and HLA in healthy donors. At the level of the study: Some 85 million unique TCRs from HLA-typed donors were held in an early data release.

Notes on the study in general: Per a prior analysis, the majority of TCR beta V segments were productive roughly 90% or roughly 30% of the time. CMV serostatus stood as the only immune exposure information on hand.

J was trimmed by 2 bases and V by 2 bases; bases with no gene match: 3. Germline CDR1 ENHRY, CDR2 SYGVKD. The CDR3 runs 16 residues. Primers for the PCR totalled 60 Vbeta and 13 Jbeta. Some clones are missing from TCRdb's copy, which holds only in-frame ones; the method was immunoSEQ multiplex PCR. This sample has 250,000 to 350,000 clones, with just over 85% found just once. Healthy bone marrow donors made up the cohort. About this clone itself: What it binds is not known.

The chain combines TRBV10-3 with TRBJ2-3, with 11 positions matching TRBD2. This TCR derives from a middle-aged man in good health and CMV-seropositive. Sequenced material: PBMCs. The CDR3 region is CAISEGTSGLTDTQYF. CDR3 nucleotides: TGTGCCATCAGTGAGGGGACTAGCGGACTCACAGATACGCAGTATTTT.